This T cell receptor (beta chain) derives from a study of blood T cell repertoires in COVID-19. Overall study: Nucleic acid was either cDNA or gDNA, and it came from T cells, B-cell-depleted T cells, or PBMCs.

The CDR3 sequence is 15 residues long. Trimming removed 3 bases at V and 1 base at J, with 12 bases between. The germline V gene encodes CDR1 SGHNT and CDR2 YENEEA. Per the original methods: Using reference gene primer amplification, nucleated cell counts were estimated. Data came from immunoSEQ multiplex PCR; TCRdb stores just in-frame clones and leaves some out. D and trimming come from the DNA, and the V and J calls and clone size come from that table. The table shows more than 200,000 clones, with more than 60% occurring only once. The source material was peripheral blood. This sequence joins TRBV11-3 and TRBJ2-5, with D perhaps matching TRBD1 (6 bases). This TCR was recovered from a woman aged 40 to 55 with active or convalescent COVID-19. The CDR3 region has the DNA TGTGCCAGCAGCTTGGGAACAGGGCGCCAAGAGACCCAGTACTTC. It yields the protein CASSLGTGRQETQYF.